This entry lists 14 T cell receptor beta chains sequenced from one sample in a study of blood T cells in healthy people across ages. With a J-beta primer mix and a sample-barcoded 5' primer, a second PCR ran roughly 6 to 12 cycles. MiXCR was run by TCRdb on the 5' RACE reads, yielding one entry per CDR3 protein. The sample lists fewer than 1,200,000 distinct CDR3 sequences; 20% to 25% were seen once. These data are also associated with another study on T cells of mothers and their children.

The sample consisted of blood. The receptors stem from a girl aged 2 to 10 in good health.

The chain carries TRBV29-1 and TRBJ2-3; 7 bases line up with TRBD1. CDR3 length equals 15 residues. V shed 3 bases and J 4 bases; nucleotides not matched to a gene: 10. Germline V gene lookup returns CDR1 SQVTM and CDR2 ANQGSEA. CDR3 region: CSVEFPITGADTQYF. CDR3 nucleotide sequence: TGCAGCGTTGAGTTTCCGATAACAGGGGCAGATACGCAGTATTTT.

This clonotype has more than one count but fewer than ten. V usage is TRBV4-1 and J usage is TRBJ1-2; no firm D call. Germline V gives CDR1 MGHRA, CDR2 YSYEKL. With 5 bases removed from V and 7 bases from J, the gap between germline ends came to 17 bases. The CDR3 has 14 residues. The CDR3 loop is CASSGNFEAGGYTF. In DNA, the CDR3 is TGCGCCAGCAGCGGGAATTTCGAGGCCGGTGGCTACACCTTC.

The sample holds a few counts of this clonotype. The rearrangement joins TRBV5-1 to TRBJ2-1, with D maybe TRBD2 (7 bases). Germline lookup yields CDR1 SGHRS and CDR2 YFSETQ. V lost 4 bases to trimming and J lost 9 bases, with 14 bases between them. The CDR3 has 13 amino acids. Here the CDR3 reads CASSGGGHPEQFF. Written as DNA, the CDR3 is TGCGCCAGCAGCGGGGGGGGCCACCCTGAGCAGTTCTTC.

J is TRBJ2-1 and V is TRBV3-1; D is tentatively TRBD1 or TRBD2 (7 bases each). This CDR3 contains 12 residues. The germline gives CDR1 LGHDT, CDR2 YNNKEL (reference sequence). The ends were cut back, 7 bases at V and 9 bases at J, with 13 bases in the middle. This CDR3 reads CASNQGGFEQFF. Written as DNA, the CDR3 is TGTGCCAGCAATCAGGGGGGGTTTGAGCAGTTCTTC.

The table lists this clonotype with a few counts. The chain couples TRBV29-1 to TRBJ2-7; 10 nucleotides line up with TRBD1. Germline CDR1 reads SQVTM; CDR2 reads ANQGSEA. The CDR3 runs 14 residues. J gave up 3 bases and V 0 bases, and 2 bases lay outside the gene matches. The CDR3 nucleotides read TGCAGCGTTGAAGACCGGGACAGGGGCTACGAGCAGTACTTC. Translated: CSVEDRDRGYEQYF.

V gene TRBV2 combines with J gene TRBJ2-1; TRBD1 or TRBD2 may be the D gene (5 bases each). V lost 6 bases and J 5 bases, leaving 14 bases between the germline ends. The germline gives CDR1 SNHLY, CDR2 FYNNEI. This CDR3 region has 14 residues. CDR3 protein: CASRNWGSNNEQFF. Here the CDR3 DNA reads TGTGCCAGCAGAAATTGGGGGTCGAACAATGAGCAGTTCTTC.

The chain combines TRBV7-6 with TRBJ2-5; 7 nucleotides match TRBD1. Trimming took 2 bases from V and 0 from J; bases not matched to a gene: 12. The CDR3 consists of 18 residues. Germline assignment: CDR1 SGHVS and CDR2 FNYEAQ. CDR3 bases: TGTGCCAGCAGCTTACGCCATCTACAAACAGGGGACCAAGAGACCCAGTACTTC. This gives the protein CASSLRHLQTGDQETQYF.

The chain uses TRBV9 and TRBJ2-6, with TRBD1 matching 10 bases. The junction had 3 bases not matched to a gene; V was cut back by 3 bases and J by 0 bases. Germline V gene data show CDR1 as SGDLS and CDR2 as YYNGEE. The CDR3 contains 17 residues. The CDR3 coding sequence is TGTGCCAGCAGCGCTGGACAGGGGGACTCTGGGGCCAACGTCCTGACTTTC. Encoded protein: CASSAGQGDSGANVLTF.

The V and J genes are TRBV4-1 and TRBJ1-2, with 8 bases identical to TRBD1. V shed 5 bases, J shed 7 bases, and the junction held 9 bases outside the gene matches. This CDR3 has 14 residues. Germline assignment: CDR1 MGHRA and CDR2 YSYEKL. CDR3 sequence (DNA): TGCGCCAGCAGCTTCTCCAGGGGGCTGGGTGGCTACACCTTC. Encoded protein: CASSFSRGLGGYTF.

The table lists this clonotype with a few counts. The chain combines TRBV20-1 with TRBJ2-3, with D possibly called TRBD1 or TRBD2 (5 bases each). The CDR3 extends over 15 amino acids. V dropped 3 bases and J dropped 1 base, with 14 bases sitting between them. Germline V CDR1 and CDR2: DFQATT, SNEGSKA (reference sequence). CDR3 sequence (DNA): TGCAGTGCTAGTCTGGGACCCCTACGCACAGATACGCAGTATTTT. Translation: CSASLGPLRTDTQYF.

A few counts support this clonotype. The chain uses TRBV24-1 and TRBJ2-5, with unresolved D. The end of the DNA aligns better with TRBJ2-7, so the J call may be wrong. The CDR3 runs 12 residues. Germline values: CDR1 KGHDR, CDR2 SFDVKD. This CDR3 is CATSAGESEQYF. The DNA of the CDR3 is TGTGCCACCAGTGCAGGCGAGTCCGAGCAGTACTTC.

This clonotype was observed a handful of times. The chain uses TRBV6-1 and TRBJ1-1, with unresolved D. Germline assignment: CDR1 MNHNS and CDR2 SASEGT. The CDR3 is 13 residues long. The ends were cut back, 6 bases at V and 6 bases at J, with 14 bases in the middle. The CDR3 region is CASRSTPAAEAFF. CDR3 DNA sequence: TGTGCCAGCAGGAGCACCCCGGCCGCTGAAGCTTTCTTT.

CDR3 sequence (DNA): TGTGCCAGCACCGACACTAGCGGGGGTAGCACAGATACGCAGTATTTT. Protein product: CASTDTSGGSTDTQYF. The chain carries TRBV9 and TRBJ2-3; 11 bases agree with TRBD2. The CDR3 is made up of 16 amino acids. Germline lookup yields CDR1 SGDLS and CDR2 YYNGEE. Trimming took 6 bases from V and 0 from J; bases not matched to a gene: 6.

The chain links TRBV5-1 to TRBJ2-5, with a weak D call TRBD2 (5 bases). The J call may be wrong; the DNA end is better matched by TRBJ2-1. CDR1 and CDR2 from the germline V gene are SGHRS and YFSETQ. The CDR3 consists of 12 residues. DNA of the CDR3: TGCGCCAGCAGCTTGGACCCGGGGAAGCAGTTCTTC. Protein product: CASSLDPGKQFF.